These 8 T cell receptor beta chains share one sample of origin, sequenced in a study of cytomegalovirus exposure and HLA in healthy donors. PCR was performed using 60 Vbeta and 13 Jbeta primers. TCRdb's copy holds only in-frame clones and misses some; the assay was immunoSEQ multiplex PCR. This sample has some 250,000 clones, with more than 75% found just once. Sequencing input: PBMCs. All receptors come from a woman in her forties in good health and CMV-seropositive.

The rearrangement joins TRBV30 to TRBJ1-5; possible D gene TRBD1, 6 bases. With 1 base removed from V and 7 bases from J, the gap between germline ends came to 17 bases. CDR3 length equals 15 residues. Germline V gene data show CDR1 as GTSNPN and CDR2 as SVGIG (reference sequence). As DNA, the CDR3 is TGTGCCTGGAGTGCGTACAGGGTCTCAAGCCAGCCCCAGCATTTT. Encoded protein: CAWSAYRVSSQPQHF.

The CDR3 DNA is TGTGCCAGCAGTGCCGAGAGAGACACTGAAGCTTTCTTT. The encoded protein is CASSAERDTEAFF. This chain links TRBV6-4 with TRBJ1-1; unclear D gene. The CDR3 has 13 residues. The V gene lost 4 bases and the J gene lost 3 bases, with 9 bases spanning the gap. Per germline, CDR1 MRHNA and CDR2 SNTAGT.

The chain combines TRBV6-6 with TRBJ1-1, with TRBD1 identical over 7 bases. The CDR3 spans 15 residues. Germline loops: CDR1 MNHNY, CDR2 SVGAGI (reference sequence). V lost 0 bases to trimming and J lost 2 bases; unmatched junction nucleotides: 3. Here the CDR3 DNA reads TGTGCCAGCAGTTACTCGACAGGGAGCAACACTGAAGCTTTCTTT. It codes for CASSYSTGSNTEAFF.

This chain connects TRBV30 to TRBJ2-3; D perhaps matches TRBD2 (5 bases). CDR1 GTSNPN and CDR2 SVGIG come from the germline V gene (reference sequence). This CDR3 has 11 amino acids. The V end was cut by 4 bases, the J end by 7 bases, with 9 bases between. CDR3 sequence: CAWTTTNTQYF. CDR3 nucleotides: TGTGCCTGGACGACTACTAATACGCAGTATTTT.

This clone was counted a single time. The chain joins TRBV4-1 to TRBJ1-3, with 8 nucleotides matching TRBD1. V gave up 6 bases and J gave up 6 bases; unmatched junction bases: 7. CDR3 size: 14 residues. Germline CDR1 and CDR2: MGHRA and YSYEKL. The CDR3 nucleotides read TGCGCCAGCAGACAGACAGGGGTGGAAAACACCATATATTTT. Translation gives CASRQTGVENTIYF.

The chain links TRBV30 to TRBJ2-5, with D tentatively TRBD1 (6 bases). CDR3 length equals 11 residues. V shed 4 bases and J shed 7 bases, with 10 bases lying between them. Germline V lookup: CDR1 GTSNPN, CDR2 SVGIG (reference sequence). The CDR3 loop reads CAWTEGGTQYF. The CDR3 DNA reads TGTGCCTGGACCGAAGGGGGGACCCAGTACTTC.

J is TRBJ2-1 and V is TRBV27; 13 bases are shared with TRBD2. Unmatched junction bases numbered 10, after V lost 4 bases and J lost 7 bases. Germline V gene sequence: CDR1 MNHEY, CDR2 SMNVEV (reference sequence). The CDR3 covers 17 residues. CDR3 region: CASSSPRTSGSGNEQFF. In DNA form, the CDR3 reads TGTGCCAGCAGTTCCCCCAGGACTAGCGGGAGTGGAAATGAGCAGTTCTTC.

The chain carries TRBV7-9 and TRBJ2-7; 10 bases fit TRBD2. The CDR3 runs to 16 residues. Germline values: CDR1 SEHNR, CDR2 FQNEAQ (reference sequence). With 0 bases clipped from V and 2 bases from J, the junction kept 4 bases outside the gene matches. In DNA form, the CDR3 reads TGTGCCAGCAGCTTAGCTAGCGGGGGGCAAGCCTACGAGCAGTACTTC. It specifies CASSLASGGQAYEQYF.